A selection of T cell receptor beta chains follows, all from one sample in a study of Graves' ophthalmopathy and Graves' hyperthyroidism. TCRdb processed the multiplex PCR reads anew with MiXCR; each CDR3 protein has one entry. Here the sample spans about 400,000 distinct CDR3 sequences, 15% to 20% being singletons. Sequenced input: peripheral blood. The source is a woman aged 18-29 years with Graves' ophthalmopathy. CDR3s include the opening cysteine and the closing phenylalanine or tryptophan. The D gene is left open where the match is weak. Part of the rows lack a size; the others show once, few, many or a class for expanded clones.

V gene,J gene,D gene,clone size,CDR3 DNA,CDR3 protein
TRBV6-2/TRBV6-3,TRBJ2-7,NA,many,TGTGCCAGCAGTTACGCGGACAGTCGTACCTTTGCCGAGCAGTACTTC,CASSYADSRTFAEQYF
TRBV28,TRBJ1-1,NA,many,TGTGCCAGCAGCTTAGACCCAGCCCCCCTTCGGGAGACTGAAGCTTTCTTT,CASSLDPAPLRETEAFF
TRBV6-2/TRBV6-3,TRBJ1-1,NA,many,TGTGCCAGCAGTTGGACGGACCCGGGAACTGAAGCTTTCTTT,CASSWTDPGTEAFF
TRBV7-3,TRBJ2-7,NA,many,TGTGCCAGCAGCTTAGTGGCGGGGGCGCCCCACGAGCAGTACTTC,CASSLVAGAPHEQYF
TRBV5-5,TRBJ2-5,TRBD2,many,TGTGCCAGCAGCTTGGACCTAGCGGAGCAAGAGACCCAGTACTTC,CASSLDLAEQETQYF
TRBV29-1,TRBJ1-2,NA,many,TGCAGCGTTTCAACAGGTGTCGGGGGCTACACCTTC,CSVSTGVGGYTF
TRBV12-3/TRBV12-4,TRBJ2-7,NA,NA,TGTGCCAGCAGTTTCAGGGGTAGCGACGAGCAGTACTTC,CASSFRGSDEQYF
TRBV7-9,TRBJ1-1,NA,many,TGTGCCAGCAGCCCAGACACTGAAGCTTTCTTT,CASSPDTEAFF
TRBV29-1,TRBJ2-5,NA,many,TGCAGCGTTGCGCGAGATCCGCCACTCCAAGAGACCCAGTACTTC,CSVARDPPLQETQYF
TRBV12-3/TRBV12-4,TRBJ2-3,NA,many,TGTGCCAGCAGCTTGAGAGGGGAGGATACGCAGTATTTT,CASSLRGEDTQYF
TRBV6-2/TRBV6-3,TRBJ2-4,TRBD1,many,TGTGCCAGCAGTTACGAGACAGGGGTTCCCTGGTACATTCAGTACTTC,CASSYETGVPWYIQYF
TRBV9,TRBJ2-5,TRBD1,many,TGTGCCAGCAGCCCTGGACAGGCCCAAGAGACCCAGTACTTC,CASSPGQAQETQYF
TRBV6-1,TRBJ1-2,NA,NA,TGTGCCAGCACCCTCGGAGAATCCTATGGCTACACCTTC,CASTLGESYGYTF
TRBV6-4,TRBJ2-3,TRBD1,many,TGTGCCAGCAGTGACTCGTGGACAGGGGTCACAGATACGCAGTATTTT,CASSDSWTGVTDTQYF
TRBV7-9,TRBJ2-5,TRBD1,many,TGTGCCAGCAGCCCGGGACAGTATCAAGAGACCCAGTACTTC,CASSPGQYQETQYF